The 24 T cell receptor beta chains presented below share a single source sample, sequenced in a study of cytomegalovirus exposure and HLA in healthy donors. The study ran its PCR with 60 Vbeta and 13 Jbeta primers. Sequencing used immunoSEQ multiplex PCR; TCRdb keeps in-frame clones, though not all of them. Of approximately 110,000 clones in the sample, about 74% were seen once. The sequenced sample was PBMCs. Every receptor here comes from a female donor in good health and CMV-seropositive.

This clone showed up just a few times. V and J are TRBV6-1 and TRBJ2-7; a possible D gene is TRBD2 (5 bases). The CDR3 length is 14 residues. Trimming removed 7 bases at V and 9 bases at J, with 22 bases between. The germline V gene has CDR1 MNHNS and CDR2 SASEGT. This CDR3 is CASIPDEGFTLQYF. In DNA, the CDR3 is TGTGCCAGCATCCCGGACGAGGGCTTCACGCTGCAGTACTTC.

This clone occurred once. The rearrangement joins TRBV5-1 to TRBJ2-3; TRBD2 matches 9 bases. The germline V gene has CDR1 SGHRS and CDR2 YFSETQ. This CDR3 comprises 15 residues. Germline trimming cut 1 base from V and 4 bases from J; bases unmatched to any gene: 4. CDR3 sequence reads: CASSLTAGGPDTQYF. The CDR3, as DNA: TGCGCCAGCAGCTTGACGGCGGGGGGGCCAGATACGCAGTATTTT.

This chain joins TRBV7-9 and TRBJ2-5, with D perhaps TRBD1 (5 bases). Trimming pared 1 base from V and 4 bases from J, leaving 10 bases between. This CDR3 spans 14 amino acids. Germline V gives CDR1 SEHNR, CDR2 FQNEAQ (reference sequence). The CDR3 spells CASSLGGHGETQYF. The CDR3 region has the DNA TGTGCCAGCAGCTTAGGGGGCCACGGAGAGACCCAGTACTTC.

The J gene is TRBJ1-1, the V gene TRBV6-4; no definite D call. Germline V gene lookup returns CDR1 MRHNA and CDR2 SNTAGT. Trimming removed 4 bases from V and 1 base from J, with 10 bases in between. The CDR3 has 14 residues. In DNA form, the CDR3 reads TGTGCCAGCAGTGCGTCTCCCGGGAACACTGAAGCTTTCTTT. It specifies CASSASPGNTEAFF.

This chain uses TRBV27 with TRBJ2-2; 9 nucleotides agree with TRBD2. CDR3 size: 16 residues. Per the germline V gene, CDR1 is MNHEY and CDR2 is SMNVEV (reference sequence). J was trimmed by 5 bases and V by 6 bases; bases with no gene match: 10. The CDR3 DNA sequence: TGTGCCAGCAGAACCACCGGACTAGCGTCAACCGGGGAGCTGTTTTTT. Translated, it gives CASRTTGLASTGELFF.

A single count supports this clone. The J gene is TRBJ2-5, the V gene TRBV6-5; weak D call: TRBD1 (6 bases). V was cut by 8 bases and J by 3 bases, with 16 bases left in between. Germline-derived CDR1 and CDR2 are MNHEY and SVGAGI. CDR3 size: 14 residues. The CDR3 DNA follows: TGTGCCAGCGCCACTGCCCGGGACAAAGAGACCCAGTACTTC. Residues: CASATARDKETQYF.

The chain uses TRBV28 and TRBJ2-3; 9 nucleotides line up with TRBD2. Germline V lookup: CDR1 MDHEN, CDR2 SYDVKM. The CDR3 sequence is 15 residues long. V shed 2 bases and J 7 bases; nucleotides not matched to a gene: 7. The CDR3 protein is CASSLPAGGVNTQYF. In DNA, the CDR3 is TGTGCCAGCAGTTTACCGGCGGGAGGGGTTAATACGCAGTATTTT.

The chain carries TRBV10-3 and TRBJ2-5, with a tentative D call TRBD1 (6 bases). Trimming took 8 bases from V and 3 from J, leaving 16 bases between them. Per the germline V gene, CDR1 is ENHRY and CDR2 is SYGVKD. The CDR3 spans 14 residues. The CDR3 reads CAIGLPGDEETQYF. The CDR3 bases are TGTGCCATCGGACTGCCAGGGGACGAAGAGACCCAGTACTTC.

This clone was recorded only once. V is TRBV19 and J is TRBJ2-5; a possible D gene is TRBD1 (6 bases). Trimming took off 6 bases at V and 4 bases at J, with 12 bases between the two ends. The germline CDR1 and CDR2 sequences are LNHDA and SQIVND (reference sequence). The CDR3 loop spans 13 amino acids. Here the CDR3 reads CASSGDIGETQYF. The CDR3 region has the DNA TGTGCCAGTAGCGGGGACATTGGAGAGACCCAGTACTTC.

V usage is TRBV10-2 and J usage is TRBJ2-1, with 7 bases fitting TRBD2. CDR1 and CDR2 (germline): WSHSY, SAAADI. The CDR3 has 16 amino acids. Unmatched junction bases numbered 12, after V lost 2 bases and J lost 8 bases. The CDR3 region has the DNA TGCGCCAGCAGTGAGACGGGAGGCGGGAGTTTTCATGAGCAGTTCTTC. The encoded protein is CASSETGGGSFHEQFF.

The chain has TRBV2 and TRBJ1-4; 7 bases line up with TRBD1. V was clipped by 9 bases and J by 10 bases; unmatched bases: 8. CDR3 length: 12 residues. Germline values: CDR1 SNHLY, CDR2 FYNNEI. Here the CDR3 reads CASRTGVGKLFF. The CDR3 region has the DNA TGTGCCAGTCGTACAGGGGTTGGAAAACTGTTTTTT.

As regards this clone: Its ends do not fully match the called genes, so a read error is possible. The genes are TRBV7-7 and TRBJ2-5; TRBD2 might be the D (6 bases). CDR1 SSHAT and CDR2 FNYEAQ come from the germline V gene (reference sequence). This CDR3 contains 13 residues. The CDR3 reads CASSRDLGETQYF. DNA of the CDR3: TGTGCTAGCAGCAGGGACTTGGGGGAGACCCAGTACTTC.

This clone was observed at least ten times. This chain connects TRBV5-1 to TRBJ2-1; 16 bases align to TRBD2. The J segment lost 0 bases and the V segment lost 3 bases, leaving 6 bases of the junction unmatched. The CDR3 is 19 residues long. Germline V lookup: CDR1 SGHRS, CDR2 YFSETQ. CDR3 loop: CASSSSGTSGRASYNEQFF. In nucleotides, the CDR3 is TGCGCCAGCAGCTCCTCCGGGACTAGCGGGAGGGCCTCCTACAATGAGCAGTTCTTC.

The J gene is TRBJ1-3, the V gene TRBV7-9; D not certain. The CDR3 has 15 residues. CDR1 is SEHNR and CDR2 is FQNEAQ in the germline V gene (reference sequence). V dropped 5 bases and J dropped 0 bases, with 11 bases sitting between them. The CDR3 loop reads CASSRETGSGNTIYF. The CDR3, as DNA: TGTGCCAGCAGCCGTGAGACTGGCTCTGGAAACACCATATATTTT.

The chain links TRBV5-6 to TRBJ1-1, with 8 nucleotides matching TRBD1. V dropped 1 base and J dropped 2; count of bases not matched to a gene: 1. Per the germline V gene, CDR1 is SGHDT and CDR2 is YYEEEE. CDR3 length equals 14 residues. The CDR3 spells CASSLQGANTEAFF. The CDR3 nucleotides read TGTGCCAGCAGCTTGCAGGGGGCAAACACTGAAGCTTTCTTT.

This rearrangement joins TRBV5-1 to TRBJ2-5, with D possibly matching TRBD2 (5 bases). CDR3 length: 16 residues. Deletions cut 2 bases from V and 5 bases from J, with 19 bases between. In germline, CDR1 is SGHRS, CDR2 YFSETQ. The CDR3 here is CASSLMVPGSGETQYF. The CDR3 nucleotides read TGCGCCAGCAGCTTAATGGTACCGGGGTCTGGCGAGACCCAGTACTTC.

The V and J genes are TRBV18 and TRBJ1-3, with TRBD1 identical over 9 bases. Germline-derived CDR1 and CDR2 are KGHSH and LQKENI. The J segment lost 4 bases and the V segment lost 3 bases, leaving 4 bases of the junction unmatched. The CDR3 has 15 residues. CDR3 bases: TGTGCCAGCTCACCTGGACAGGGGAGGGGAAACACCATATATTTT. It codes for CASSPGQGRGNTIYF.

This clone occurred once. The chain combines TRBV19 with TRBJ1-2; possibly TRBD1 for D (5 bases). This CDR3 has 18 residues. CDR1 and CDR2 from the germline V gene are LNHDA and SQIVND (reference sequence). V dropped 3 bases and J dropped 5 bases, with 25 bases sitting between them. This CDR3 is CASSMSPGLGPSWYGYTF. In DNA form, the CDR3 reads TGTGCCAGTAGTATGAGTCCGGGACTCGGGCCAAGTTGGTATGGCTACACCTTC.

The chain combines TRBV2 with TRBJ1-6; D not certain. The CDR3 has 11 amino acids. Germline CDR1 reads SNHLY; CDR2 reads FYNNEI. Trimming shortened V by 4 bases and J by 9 bases, and 4 bases separated the two germline ends. CDR3 sequence: CASSGLSPLHF. CDR3 sequence (DNA): TGTGCCAGCAGTGGGCTTTCACCCCTCCACTTT.

This clone has a single count. The J gene is TRBJ2-7, the V gene TRBV28; tentatively, D is TRBD2 (5 bases). The length of the CDR3 is 13 residues. V was trimmed by 4 bases and J by 2 bases, leaving 9 bases between them. Germline CDR1 MDHEN, CDR2 SYDVKM. CDR3 nucleotides: TGTGCCAGCAGTTGGGCGGGTACCTACGAGCAGTACTTC. It translates to CASSWAGTYEQYF.

The chain has TRBV7-6 and TRBJ1-1, with 7 nucleotides matching TRBD1. V dropped 5 bases and J dropped 3; count of bases not matched to a gene: 6. Germline-derived CDR1 and CDR2 are SGHVS and FNYEAQ. This CDR3 is 14 amino acids long. The chain's CDR3 is CASSTGQAYTEAFF. DNA of the CDR3: TGTGCCAGCAGCACAGGACAGGCCTACACTGAAGCTTTCTTT. Full variable domain (missing parts from reference TRBV7-6 and TRBJ1-1): GAGVSQSPRYKVTKRGQDVALRCDPISGHVSLYWYRQALGQGPEFLTYFNYEAQQDKSGLPNDRFSAERPEGSISTLTIQRTEQRDSAMYRCASSTGQAYTEAFFGQGTRLTVV.

The chain employs TRBV6-6 and TRBJ1-4; D call uncertain. Germline loops: CDR1 MNHNY, CDR2 SVGAGI (reference sequence). Between the trimmed V and J ends, which lost 6 bases and 3 bases, there was a span of 14 bases. The CDR3 spans 15 residues. The CDR3 protein is CASSSLGSSNEKLFF. For the CDR3, the DNA is TGTGCCAGCAGCTCCCTGGGCAGCTCTAATGAAAAACTGTTTTTT.

The chain joins TRBV5-1 to TRBJ1-2, with unresolved D. Germline CDR1 SGHRS, CDR2 YFSETQ. CDR3 length: 13 amino acids. V lost 4 bases, J lost 8 bases, and 15 bases lay in between. The CDR3: CASSPLGDFGYTF. The CDR3 DNA sequence: TGCGCCAGCAGCCCCCTCGGGGATTTCGGCTACACCTTC. Based on the CDR3 plus reference TRBV5-1 and TRBJ1-2, the full variable domain is KAGVTQTPRYLIKTRGQQVTLSCSPISGHRSVSWYQQTPGQGLQFLFEYFSETQRNKGNFPGRFSGRQFSNSRSEMNVSTLELGDSALYLCASSPLGDFGYTFGSGTRLTVV.

The rearrangement links TRBV4-2 to TRBJ2-3, with 10 bases matching TRBD2. This CDR3 has 16 amino acids. J gave up 8 bases and V 0 bases, and 8 bases lay outside the gene matches. CDR1 and CDR2 (germline): LGHNA, YNFKEQ. The CDR3 bases are TGTGCCAGCAGCCAAGATTCAGGGACTAGCGTCGCTACGCAGTATTTT. The encoded protein is CASSQDSGTSVATQYF.